Listed below are T cell receptor beta chains from one sample, sequenced in a study of T-cell reconstitution after alpha-beta-depleted transplantation in children. TCRdb re-derived calls from the PCR reads in MiXCR, one entry per CDR3 protein. The data contain a few hundred thousand distinct CDR3 sequences, 6.6% of them singletons. The sample in question was PBMCs, obtained before TCRalphabeta/CD19-depleted stem cell transplant. The receptor source for this set is a boy between 2 and 10 years old with acute lymphoblastic leukemia, due to receive a stem cell transplant. The CDR3 runs from the conserved cysteine through the conserved F or W. A D gene is named only where the DNA matches it firmly. Clone size is shown for a subset of rows, as once, few, many or a class of expanded clone.

CDR3 DNA: TGTGCCAGCAGTCCCCCGTACAGGGGCTACGAGCAGTACTTC
CDR3 protein: CASSPPYRGYEQYF
V gene: TRBV28
clone size: .
J gene: TRBJ2-7
D gene: TRBD1

CDR3 DNA: TGCGCCAGCAGCCAAGATAGAAGGGACGGGGAGCTGTTTTTT
CDR3 protein: CASSQDRRDGELFF
V gene: TRBV4-3
clone size: .
J gene: TRBJ2-2
D gene: .

CDR3 DNA: TGTGCCAGCAGTTCCCCGGGACAGTCCTCCTACGAGCAGTACTTC
CDR3 protein: CASSSPGQSSYEQYF
V gene: TRBV28
clone size: .
J gene: TRBJ2-7
D gene: TRBD1

CDR3 DNA: TGTGCCTGGAGTCGGCTAGCGGGAGCCAACACCGGGGAGCTGTTTTTT
CDR3 protein: CAWSRLAGANTGELFF
V gene: TRBV30
clone size: few
J gene: TRBJ2-2
D gene: TRBD2

CDR3 DNA: TGTGCCAGCAAGGGTCTCGGGGGGAATTCACCCCTCCACTTT
CDR3 protein: CASKGLGGNSPLHF
V gene: TRBV6-1
clone size: .
J gene: TRBJ1-6
D gene: .

CDR3 DNA: TGCAGTGCCGAAGCCACTAACAGGGGCCAACCCTACGAGCAGTACTTC
CDR3 protein: CSAEATNRGQPYEQYF
V gene: TRBV20-1
clone size: many
J gene: TRBJ2-7
D gene: TRBD1

CDR3 DNA: TGTGCCAGCAGTGATCAGGGATCCTACAATGAGCAGTTCTTC
CDR3 protein: CASSDQGSYNEQFF
V gene: TRBV6-1
clone size: .
J gene: TRBJ2-1
D gene: .

CDR3 DNA: TGCAGTGCTAGAGATTGGGGGGGCCTATCCTACAATGAGCAGTTCTTC
CDR3 protein: CSARDWGGLSYNEQFF
V gene: TRBV20-1
clone size: many
J gene: TRBJ2-1
D gene: .

CDR3 DNA: TGCGCCAGCAGCTTGGTAGGCGCCAAAATGAATGAGCAGTTCTTC
CDR3 protein: CASSLVGAKMNEQFF
V gene: TRBV5-1
clone size: many
J gene: TRBJ2-1
D gene: .

CDR3 DNA: TGTGCCAGCTCACCCGGGGACCGGCAGCCCCAGCATTTT
CDR3 protein: CASSPGDRQPQHF
V gene: TRBV18
clone size: many
J gene: TRBJ1-5
D gene: .

CDR3 DNA: TGCAGTGCGGGACTAGCGGGAGGGGGTGAGCAGTTCTTC
CDR3 protein: CSAGLAGGGEQFF
V gene: TRBV20-1
clone size: many
J gene: TRBJ2-1
D gene: TRBD2

CDR3 DNA: TGCAGTGCCAGCGGGGGGGAATCCTACAATGAGCAGTTCTTC
CDR3 protein: CSASGGESYNEQFF
V gene: TRBV20-1
clone size: many
J gene: TRBJ2-1
D gene: TRBD2

CDR3 DNA: TGCGCCAGCAGCCAAGCACAGGGAGGGTTCACAGATACGCAGTATTTT
CDR3 protein: CASSQAQGGFTDTQYF
V gene: TRBV4-3
clone size: few
J gene: TRBJ2-3
D gene: .

CDR3 DNA: TGCAGTGCTAGAAAACAGGGGGCTTTAGATCAGCCCCAGCATTTT
CDR3 protein: CSARKQGALDQPQHF
V gene: TRBV20-1
clone size: many
J gene: TRBJ1-5
D gene: TRBD1

CDR3 DNA: TGTGCCACCAGTGATTTGGGGCTAGCTGGGGAGACCCAGTACTTC
CDR3 protein: CATSDLGLAGETQYF
V gene: TRBV24-1
clone size: many
J gene: TRBJ2-5
D gene: .

CDR3 DNA: TGTGCCAGCAGCCTACACTACACCGGGGAGCTGTTTTTT
CDR3 protein: CASSLHYTGELFF
V gene: TRBV7-2
clone size: .
J gene: TRBJ2-2
D gene: .

CDR3 DNA: TGCGCCAGCAGCCAGGGGACCCCGGGCACTGAAGCTTTCTTT
CDR3 protein: CASSQGTPGTEAFF
V gene: TRBV4-3
clone size: many
J gene: TRBJ1-1
D gene: .